This passage covers 28 T cell receptor beta chains from one sample sequenced in a study of blood T cell repertoires in COVID-19. TCRdb keeps only in-frame clones here, not all; method: immunoSEQ multiplex PCR. The sample consists of tens of thousands of clones, less than 90% of them appearing once. Specimen: peripheral blood. Every receptor here comes from a man between 65 and 85 years old with COVID-19, enrolled during active disease.

The chain links TRBV6-5 to TRBJ1-4, with a weak D call TRBD1 (5 bases). The CDR3 has 14 residues. Germline V gene sequence: CDR1 MNHEY, CDR2 SVGAGI. V gave up 10 bases and J gave up 3 bases, with 15 bases separating them. The CDR3 nucleotides read TGTGCCACGTCCTCCGGGGGGGCTAATGAAAAACTGTTTTTT. Protein product: CATSSGGANEKLFF.

The chain is built from TRBV12-3 or TRBV12-4 and TRBJ2-7; weak D call: TRBD1 (5 bases). The CDR3 spans 13 residues. Deletions cut 5 bases from V and 6 bases from J, with 14 bases between. The CDR3 bases are TGTGCCAGCAGTATTCCTAAAAGGGGCGAGCAGTACTTC. It encodes CASSIPKRGEQYF.

This clone was seen a few times. The rearrangement uses TRBV5-1 and TRBJ1-5; 9 bases are a match to TRBD1. The ends lost 4 bases at V and 9 bases at J; junction bases unmatched: 8. Germline V gene sequence: CDR1 SGHRS, CDR2 YFSETQ. The CDR3 consists of 14 residues. CDR3 amino acids: CASSTSGQGLPQHF. The CDR3 region has the DNA TGCGCCAGCAGCACTTCGGGACAGGGCCTGCCCCAGCATTTT.

This chain uses TRBV6-2 or TRBV6-3 with TRBJ2-7, with 12 positions matching TRBD2. After removal of 4 bases from V and 7 bases from J, the junction contained 8 bases not matched to a gene. Looked up from germline, CDR1 is MNHEY and CDR2 is SVGEGT. This CDR3 comprises 15 residues. CDR3 sequence: CASSFPTSGGDEQYF. DNA of the CDR3: TGTGCCAGCAGTTTCCCGACTAGCGGGGGTGATGAGCAGTACTTC.

The chain links TRBV15 to TRBJ1-1, with D uncertain. The germline V gene has CDR1 LNHNV and CDR2 YYDKDF (reference sequence). The CDR3 consists of 15 residues. V was clipped by 0 bases and J by 0 bases, with 8 bases between them. The CDR3 sequence is CATSRDTGMNTEAFF. DNA of the CDR3: TGTGCCACCAGCAGAGATACGGGGATGAACACTGAAGCTTTCTTT. The full variable domain, with the rest looked up from reference TRBV15 and TRBJ1-1, is DAMVIQNPRYQVTQFGKPVTLSCSQTLNHNVMYWYQQKSSQAPKLLFHYYDKDFNNEADTPDNFQSRRPNTSFCFLDIRSPGLGDTAMYLCATSRDTGMNTEAFFGQGTRLTVV.

V gene TRBV2 combines with J gene TRBJ1-5; 8 positions agree with TRBD1. The germline CDR1 and CDR2 sequences are SNHLY and FYNNEI. This CDR3 has 13 residues. With V trimmed by 6 bases and J by 6 bases, 4 bases remained unmatched. CDR3 amino acids: CASSDRGPQPQHF. The CDR3 DNA reads TGTGCCAGCAGCGACAGGGGACCTCAGCCCCAGCATTTT.

The chain joins TRBV3-1 (or the pseudogene TRBV3-2) to TRBJ2-7, with D perhaps TRBD1 (6 bases). The CDR3 has 17 amino acids. V was clipped by 4 bases and J by 0 bases, with 19 bases between them. Germline CDR1 and CDR2: LGHDT and YNNKEL (reference sequence). CDR3 bases: TGTGCCAGCAGCCCTGATCCGGGACACCGTTTCTCCTACGAGCAGTACTTC. It is translated as CASSPDPGHRFSYEQYF.

The chain joins TRBV24-1 to TRBJ2-5; possibly TRBD2 for D (5 bases). V was pared by 0 bases and J by 7 bases, with 5 bases between. The CDR3 is 12 residues long. Germline-derived CDR1 and CDR2 are KGHDR and SFDVKD. The DNA for the CDR3 is TGTGCCACCAGTGATTTGCGGGGGACCCAGTACTTC. It codes for CATSDLRGTQYF.

The gene calls are TRBV5-5 and TRBJ2-3, with 11 bases lining up with TRBD2. The CDR3 contains 17 residues. CDR1 is SGHKS and CDR2 is YYEKEE in the germline V gene (reference sequence). Trimming removed 4 bases from V and 4 bases from J; junction bases left unmatched: 11. The CDR3 DNA is TGTGCCAGCAGCGTGGGACTAGCGGTCTTCGGGGCAGATACGCAGTATTTT. This encodes CASSVGLAVFGADTQYF.

This chain links TRBV7-9 with TRBJ2-3; TRBD2 matches at 9 bases. J lost 6 bases, V lost 2 bases, and 6 bases had no gene match. This CDR3 contains 15 residues. In germline, CDR1 is SEHNR, CDR2 FQNEAQ (reference sequence). DNA for the CDR3: TGTGCCAGCAGCTTAAGCGCGGGAGGGCCCGATACGCAGTATTTT. Protein sequence: CASSLSAGGPDTQYF.

V usage is TRBV27 and J usage is TRBJ2-1, with 10 bases lining up with TRBD2. The CDR3 covers 14 residues. Germline CDR1 reads MNHEY; CDR2 reads SMNVEV (reference sequence). Trimming took 8 bases from V and 7 from J; bases not matched to a gene: 8. This CDR3 reads CASRGSGGDNEQFF. As DNA, the CDR3 is TGTGCCAGCCGGGGGAGCGGGGGGGATAATGAGCAGTTCTTC.

The J gene is TRBJ2-3, the V gene TRBV4-1; D is perhaps TRBD2 (5 bases). The CDR3 is 15 amino acids. Germline values: CDR1 MGHRA, CDR2 YSYEKL. V was trimmed by 4 bases and J by 4 bases, leaving 15 bases between them. DNA for the CDR3: TGCGCCAGCAGCCCCGCCGGGGTTTCCTCAGATACGCAGTATTTT. As protein: CASSPAGVSSDTQYF.

The rearrangement joins TRBV4-1 to TRBJ1-1; 7 positions match TRBD1. V dropped 0 bases and J dropped 1; count of bases not matched to a gene: 2. This CDR3 has 15 residues. Germline V lookup: CDR1 MGHRA, CDR2 YSYEKL. CDR3 DNA: TGCGCCAGCAGCCAAGAGGACAGGCCGAACACTGAAGCTTTCTTT. Residues: CASSQEDRPNTEAFF.

A single count supports this clone. The chain combines TRBV19 with TRBJ1-2; 7 bases match TRBD1. Germline lookup yields CDR1 LNHDA and CDR2 SQIVND (reference sequence). The J segment lost 8 bases and the V segment lost 6 bases, leaving 12 bases of the junction unmatched. The CDR3 has 14 residues. The CDR3 DNA follows: TGTGCCAGTAGCCTGCCGACAGGGCGGGCGGGCTACACCTTC. Protein product: CASSLPTGRAGYTF.

The chain is built from TRBV5-1 and TRBJ2-2; 10 nucleotides agree with TRBD1. The CDR3 is 16 amino acids. Germline loops: CDR1 SGHRS, CDR2 YFSETQ. The V gene end was trimmed by 3 bases and the J gene end by 6 bases; junction bases not matched to a gene: 8. For the CDR3, the DNA is TGCGCCAGCAGCTCGGGACAGGGGCGCGCCTCCGGGGAGCTGTTTTTT. Encoded protein: CASSSGQGRASGELFF.

The chain carries TRBV18 and TRBJ2-3; 7 nucleotides align to TRBD2. CDR1 KGHSH and CDR2 LQKENI come from the germline V gene. This CDR3 has 14 amino acids. Trimming at V came to 8 bases and at J to 0 bases, leaving 5 bases not matched to a gene. This CDR3 reads CASHSGTSTDTQYF. The CDR3 DNA sequence: TGTGCCAGCCACAGCGGGACGAGCACAGATACGCAGTATTTT.

The chain links TRBV6-6 to TRBJ1-3; 7 bases map to TRBD1. The ends lost 5 bases at V and 5 bases at J; junction bases unmatched: 3. Per germline, CDR1 MNHNY and CDR2 SVGAGI (reference sequence). This CDR3 is built from 13 residues. The CDR3 protein is CASSPTGRNTIYF. The DNA of the CDR3 is TGTGCCAGCAGTCCGACAGGGCGAAACACCATATATTTT.

This chain connects TRBV15 to TRBJ2-5, with 10 bases aligning to TRBD1. The V gene's germline CDR1 is LNHNV and CDR2 YYDKDF (reference sequence). The CDR3 sequence is 16 residues long. V dropped 1 base and J dropped 2; count of bases not matched to a gene: 4. CDR3 amino acids: CATSRGDRGLQETQYF. CDR3 DNA sequence: TGTGCCACCAGCAGAGGGGACAGGGGTTTGCAAGAGACCCAGTACTTC.

The rearrangement links TRBV11-2 to TRBJ2-1; 14 nucleotides line up with TRBD2. The germline V gene has CDR1 SGHAT and CDR2 FQNNGV. The CDR3 contains 17 residues. Losses at the gene ends were 4 bases for V and 6 bases for J; bases not matched to a gene: 8. CDR3 coding DNA: TGTGCCAGCAGCTCCTTCGGACTAGCGGGAGGATTCAATGAGCAGTTCTTC. Protein: CASSSFGLAGGFNEQFF.

The chain combines TRBV7-9 with TRBJ2-3; TRBD2 aligns across 8 bases. Germline CDR1 and CDR2: SEHNR and FQNEAQ (reference sequence). The CDR3 runs to 16 residues. The V gene end was trimmed by 2 bases and the J gene end by 4 bases; junction bases not matched to a gene: 8. The CDR3 sequence: CASSLPWGREADTQYF. CDR3 nucleotide sequence: TGTGCCAGCAGCTTACCCTGGGGGCGGGAGGCAGATACGCAGTATTTT.

The chain carries TRBV4-1 and TRBJ2-1; TRBD2 aligns across 12 bases. V gave up 4 bases and J gave up 4 bases; unmatched junction bases: 5. Germline assignment: CDR1 MGHRA and CDR2 YSYEKL. This CDR3 has 16 residues. This CDR3 reads CASSRLAGESYNEQFF. CDR3 bases: TGCGCCAGCAGCCGACTAGCGGGAGAATCATACAATGAGCAGTTCTTC.

This rearrangement joins TRBV30 to TRBJ2-3; D perhaps matches TRBD1 (5 bases). Germline lookup yields CDR1 GTSNPN and CDR2 SVGIG (reference sequence). Trimming cost V 3 bases and J 4 bases, with 17 bases left between them. The CDR3 extends over 15 amino acids. The CDR3: CAWRGEAKVADTQYF. The CDR3 coding sequence is TGTGCCTGGAGAGGGGAAGCGAAGGTCGCAGATACGCAGTATTTT.

This sequence joins TRBV30 and TRBJ2-3, with D possibly TRBD1 on 5 matching bases. CDR1 is GTSNPN, CDR2 SVGIG, per germline (reference sequence). The CDR3 is 13 residues long. The V and J ends lost 0 bases and 3 bases respectively, with 7 bases between them. The CDR3 spells CAWSVAGTDTQYF. The DNA for the CDR3 is TGTGCCTGGAGTGTAGCAGGGACAGATACGCAGTATTTT.

The chain uses TRBV5-1 and TRBJ2-5; TRBD1 aligns across 8 bases. V trimming: 0 bases; J trimming: 5 bases; junction bases outside the gene matches: 9. Germline assignment: CDR1 SGHRS and CDR2 YFSETQ. The CDR3 covers 16 residues. CDR3 protein: CASSLGTGFGLETQYF. DNA for the CDR3: TGCGCCAGCAGCTTGGGGACAGGGTTTGGATTGGAGACCCAGTACTTC.

V is TRBV19 and J is TRBJ1-2, with TRBD1 identical over 8 bases. This CDR3 region has 13 residues. V shed 9 bases, J shed 6 bases, and the junction held 9 bases outside the gene matches. Germline CDR1 is LNHDA and CDR2 is SQIVND (reference sequence). The CDR3 nucleotides read TGTGCCAGCACTGGACAGGGAGGCCATGGCTACACCTTC. Translated, it gives CASTGQGGHGYTF.

V and J are TRBV7-9 and TRBJ1-5; D is unclear. Germline-derived CDR1 and CDR2 are SEHNR and FQNEAQ (reference sequence). The CDR3 is made up of 16 amino acids. V lost 0 bases to trimming and J lost 0 bases, with 9 bases between them. The CDR3 here is CASSLAGTNSNQPQHF. CDR3 coding DNA: TGTGCCAGCAGCTTAGCGGGCACCAATAGCAATCAGCCCCAGCATTTT. Based on the CDR3 plus reference TRBV7-9 and TRBJ1-5, the full variable domain is DTGVSQNPRHKITKRGQNVTFRCDPISEHNRLYWYRQTLGQGPEFLTYFQNEAQLEKSRLLSDRFSAERPKGSFSTLEIQRTEQGDSAMYLCASSLAGTNSNQPQHFGDGTRLSIL.

The chain combines TRBV7-9 with TRBJ1-5; a weak D match, TRBD1 (6 bases). This CDR3 contains 14 residues. Trimming stripped 3 bases from V and 5 bases from J, with 11 bases between. CDR1 is SEHNR, CDR2 FQNEAQ, per germline (reference sequence). CDR3 sequence: CASSLGGLHQPQHF. CDR3 nucleotide sequence: TGTGCCAGCAGCTTGGGGGGGCTGCATCAGCCCCAGCATTTT.

The chain carries TRBV5-1 and TRBJ1-1, with TRBD1 matching 8 bases. This CDR3 contains 13 residues. CDR1 and CDR2 (germline): SGHRS, YFSETQ. V was clipped by 2 bases and J by 7 bases; unmatched bases: 4. CDR3 bases: TGCGCCAGCAGCTTAAACAGGGGGAGTGAAGCTTTCTTT. This sequence encodes CASSLNRGSEAFF.